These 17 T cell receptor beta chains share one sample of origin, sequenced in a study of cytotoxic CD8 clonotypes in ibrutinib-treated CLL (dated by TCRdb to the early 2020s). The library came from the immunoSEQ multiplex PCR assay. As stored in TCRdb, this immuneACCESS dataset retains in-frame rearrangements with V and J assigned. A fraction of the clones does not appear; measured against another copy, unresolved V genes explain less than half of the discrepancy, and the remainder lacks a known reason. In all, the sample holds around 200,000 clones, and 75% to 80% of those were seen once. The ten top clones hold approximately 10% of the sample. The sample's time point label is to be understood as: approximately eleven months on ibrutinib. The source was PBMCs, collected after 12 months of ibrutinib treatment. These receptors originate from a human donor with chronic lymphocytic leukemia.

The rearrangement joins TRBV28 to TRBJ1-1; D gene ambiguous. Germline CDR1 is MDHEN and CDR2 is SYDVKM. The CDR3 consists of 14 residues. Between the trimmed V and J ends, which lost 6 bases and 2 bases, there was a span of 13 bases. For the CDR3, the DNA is TGTGCCAGCAGAGGCGGAGATTTTAACACTGAAGCTTTCTTT. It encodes CASRGGDFNTEAFF.

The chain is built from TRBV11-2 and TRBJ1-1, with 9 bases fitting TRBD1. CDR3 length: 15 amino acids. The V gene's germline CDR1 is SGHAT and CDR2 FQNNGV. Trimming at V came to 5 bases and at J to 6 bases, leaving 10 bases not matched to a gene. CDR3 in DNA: TGTGCCAGCAGCACAATCGGACAGGGGCGCCCTGAAGCTTTCTTT. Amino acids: CASSTIGQGRPEAFF.

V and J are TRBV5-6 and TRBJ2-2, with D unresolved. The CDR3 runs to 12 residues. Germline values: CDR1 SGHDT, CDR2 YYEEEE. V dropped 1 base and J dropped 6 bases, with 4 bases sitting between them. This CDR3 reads CASSLWPGELFF. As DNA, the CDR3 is TGTGCCAGCAGCTTGTGGCCCGGGGAGCTGTTTTTT. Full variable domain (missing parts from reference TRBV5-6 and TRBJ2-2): DAGVTQSPTHLIKTRGQQVTLRCSPKSGHDTVSWYQQALGQGPQFIFQYYEEEERQRGNFPDRFSGHQFPNYSSELNVNALLLGDSALYLCASSLWPGELFFGEGSRLTVL.

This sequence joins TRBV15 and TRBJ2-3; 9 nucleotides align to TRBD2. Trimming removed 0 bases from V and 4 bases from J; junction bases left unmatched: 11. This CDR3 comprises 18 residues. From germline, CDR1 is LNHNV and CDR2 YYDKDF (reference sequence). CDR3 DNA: TGTGCCACCAGCAGAGATGGCCCTGCGGGGGGGCATGCAGATACGCAGTATTTT. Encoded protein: CATSRDGPAGGHADTQYF. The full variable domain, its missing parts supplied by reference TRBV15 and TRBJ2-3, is DAMVIQNPRYQVTQFGKPVTLSCSQTLNHNVMYWYQQKSSQAPKLLFHYYDKDFNNEADTPDNFQSRRPNTSFCFLDIRSPGLGDTAMYLCATSRDGPAGGHADTQYFGPGTRLTVL.

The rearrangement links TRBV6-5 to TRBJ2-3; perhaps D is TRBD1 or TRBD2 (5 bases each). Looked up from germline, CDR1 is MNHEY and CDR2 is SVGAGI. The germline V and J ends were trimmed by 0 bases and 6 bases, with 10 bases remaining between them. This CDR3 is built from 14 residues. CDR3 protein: CASSYSGTPDTQYF. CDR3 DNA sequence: TGTGCCAGCAGTTACTCAGGGACCCCGGATACGCAGTATTTT.

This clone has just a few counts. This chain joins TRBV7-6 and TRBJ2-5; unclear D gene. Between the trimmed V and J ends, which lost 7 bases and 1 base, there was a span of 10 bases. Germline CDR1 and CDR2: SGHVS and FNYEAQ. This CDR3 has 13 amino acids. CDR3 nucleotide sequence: TGTGCCAGCACCTCGAATCCCCAAGAGACCCAGTACTTC. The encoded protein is CASTSNPQETQYF.

The CDR3 DNA sequence: TGTGCCAGCAGTTCAGGGGTAAACTATGGCTACACCTTC. Protein sequence: CASSSGVNYGYTF. This chain links TRBV28 with TRBJ1-2, with D possibly matching TRBD1 (6 bases). V shed 4 bases and J shed 2 bases, with 8 bases lying between them. Germline CDR1 reads MDHEN; CDR2 reads SYDVKM. The CDR3 contains 13 residues.

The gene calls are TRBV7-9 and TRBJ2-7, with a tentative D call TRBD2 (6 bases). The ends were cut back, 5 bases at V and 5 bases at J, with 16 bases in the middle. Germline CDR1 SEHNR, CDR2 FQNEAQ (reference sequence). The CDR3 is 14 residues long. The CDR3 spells CASSAGNRGDEQYF. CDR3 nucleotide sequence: TGTGCCAGCAGCGCGGGGAACAGAGGAGACGAGCAGTACTTC.

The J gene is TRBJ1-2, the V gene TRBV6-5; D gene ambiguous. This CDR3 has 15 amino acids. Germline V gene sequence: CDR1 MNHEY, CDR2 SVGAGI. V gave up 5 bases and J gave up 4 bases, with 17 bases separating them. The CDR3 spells CASSSRGPAGYGYTF. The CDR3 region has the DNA TGTGCCAGCAGTAGCCGAGGCCCAGCGGGCTATGGCTACACCTTC.

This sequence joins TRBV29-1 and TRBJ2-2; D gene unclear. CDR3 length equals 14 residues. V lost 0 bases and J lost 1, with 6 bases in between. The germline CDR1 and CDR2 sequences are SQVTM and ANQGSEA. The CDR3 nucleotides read TGCAGCGTTGAAGATCGGAGGAACACCGGGGAGCTGTTTTTT. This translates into CSVEDRRNTGELFF.

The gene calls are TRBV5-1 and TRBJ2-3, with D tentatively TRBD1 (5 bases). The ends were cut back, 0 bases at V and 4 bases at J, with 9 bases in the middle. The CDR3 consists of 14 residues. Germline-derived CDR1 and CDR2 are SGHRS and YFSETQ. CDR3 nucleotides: TGCGCCAGCAGCTTGGGGTTGGGGCCAGATACGCAGTATTTT. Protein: CASSLGLGPDTQYF. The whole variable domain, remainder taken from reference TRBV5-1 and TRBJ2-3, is KAGVTQTPRYLIKTRGQQVTLSCSPISGHRSVSWYQQTPGQGLQFLFEYFSETQRNKGNFPGRFSGRQFSNSRSEMNVSTLELGDSALYLCASSLGLGPDTQYFGPGTRLTVL.

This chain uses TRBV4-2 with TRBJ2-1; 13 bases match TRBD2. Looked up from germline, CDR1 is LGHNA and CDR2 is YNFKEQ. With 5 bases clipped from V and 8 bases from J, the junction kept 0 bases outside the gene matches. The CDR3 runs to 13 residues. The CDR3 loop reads CASSGLAGDEQFF. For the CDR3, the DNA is TGTGCCAGCAGCGGACTAGCGGGAGATGAGCAGTTCTTC.

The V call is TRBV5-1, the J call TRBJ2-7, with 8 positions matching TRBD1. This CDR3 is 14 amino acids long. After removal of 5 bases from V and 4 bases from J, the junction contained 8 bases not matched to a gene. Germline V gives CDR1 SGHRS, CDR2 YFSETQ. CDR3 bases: TGCGCCAGCAGACCGGGACAGGCCATATACGAGCAGTACTTC. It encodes CASRPGQAIYEQYF. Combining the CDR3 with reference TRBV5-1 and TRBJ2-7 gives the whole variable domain KAGVTQTPRYLIKTRGQQVTLSCSPISGHRSVSWYQQTPGQGLQFLFEYFSETQRNKGNFPGRFSGRQFSNSRSEMNVSTLELGDSALYLCASRPGQAIYEQYFGPGTRLTVT.

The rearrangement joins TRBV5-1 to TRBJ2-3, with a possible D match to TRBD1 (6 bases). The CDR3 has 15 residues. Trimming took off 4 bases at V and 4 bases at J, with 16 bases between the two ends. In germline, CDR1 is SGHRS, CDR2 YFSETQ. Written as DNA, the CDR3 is TGCGCCAGCAGCCTGAGAGGCACAGGGTCAGATACGCAGTATTTT. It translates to CASSLRGTGSDTQYF.

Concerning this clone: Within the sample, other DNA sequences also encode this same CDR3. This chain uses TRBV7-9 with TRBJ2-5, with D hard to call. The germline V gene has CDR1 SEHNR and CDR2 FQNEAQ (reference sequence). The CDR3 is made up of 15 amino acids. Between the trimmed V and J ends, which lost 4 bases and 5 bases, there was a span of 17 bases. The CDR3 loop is CASSSAAFLTETQYF. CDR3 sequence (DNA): TGTGCCAGCAGCTCTGCAGCCTTCTTAACGGAGACCCAGTACTTC.

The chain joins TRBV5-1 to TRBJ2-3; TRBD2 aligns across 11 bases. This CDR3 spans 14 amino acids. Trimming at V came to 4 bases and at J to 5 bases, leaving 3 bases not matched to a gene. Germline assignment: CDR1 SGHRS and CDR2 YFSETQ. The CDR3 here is CASSLTSGIDTQYF. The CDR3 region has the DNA TGCGCCAGCAGCCTGACTAGCGGGATAGATACGCAGTATTTT.

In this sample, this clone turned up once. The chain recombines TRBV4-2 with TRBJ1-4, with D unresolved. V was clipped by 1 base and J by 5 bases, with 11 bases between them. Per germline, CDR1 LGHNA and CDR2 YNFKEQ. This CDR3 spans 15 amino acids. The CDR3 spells CASSQVGPTNEKLFF. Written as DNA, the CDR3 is TGTGCCAGCAGCCAAGTAGGGCCGACAAATGAAAAACTGTTTTTT.